The text below deals with one TCR beta chain. The target antigen is unknown. The record originates from a study of CD8+CD57+ T cells in acquired aplastic anemia. Study-level information: When averaged, DNA from sorted CD4+ and CD8+ cells came to approximately 3 ug.

Germline CDR1 reads SGHVS; CDR2 reads FQNEAQ. The ends were cut back, 7 bases at V and 0 bases at J, with 16 bases in the middle. The CDR3 consists of 16 residues. The TCR beta profiling, which covered VDJ combination and CDR3 sequence, was carried out using genomic DNA as the template. TCRdb analysed the reads with MiXCR anew, one entry per CDR3 protein. The sample has 250,000 to 350,000 distinct CDR3 sequences, approximately 56% seen once. Study-wide results and limits: Between patients and controls, some 31 CD8+ CDR3 sequences were found in common. No significant patient-versus-control difference appeared in CD8+ Simpson's diversity.

Sequencing was performed on sorted CD4+, CD8+, or CD8+CD57+ T cells (not recorded which) from PBMCs. The V gene is TRBV7-8, the J gene TRBJ2-1; weak D call: TRBD1 (5 bases). The TCR was taken from a human donor with severe aplastic anemia or a healthy control (not recorded which). This chain's CDR3 is CASTRYRSDSYNEQFF. The CDR3 DNA follows: TGTGCCAGCACCAGATACAGGTCCGACTCCTACAATGAGCAGTTCTTC.